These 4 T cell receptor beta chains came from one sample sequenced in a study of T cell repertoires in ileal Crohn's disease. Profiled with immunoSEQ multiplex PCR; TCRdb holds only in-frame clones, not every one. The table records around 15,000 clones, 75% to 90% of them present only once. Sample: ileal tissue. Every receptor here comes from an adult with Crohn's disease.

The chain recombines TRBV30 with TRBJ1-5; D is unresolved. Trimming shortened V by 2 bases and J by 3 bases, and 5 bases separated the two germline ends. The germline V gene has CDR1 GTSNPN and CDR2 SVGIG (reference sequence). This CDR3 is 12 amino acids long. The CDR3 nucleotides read TGTGCCTGGAGTAACACCAATCAGCCCCAGCATTTT. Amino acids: CAWSNTNQPQHF.

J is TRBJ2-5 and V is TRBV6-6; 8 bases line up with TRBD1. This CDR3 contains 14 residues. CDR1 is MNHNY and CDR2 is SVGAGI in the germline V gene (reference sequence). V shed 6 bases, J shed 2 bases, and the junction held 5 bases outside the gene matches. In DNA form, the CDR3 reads TGTGCCAGCAGCCACAGGGACAGGCAAGAGACCCAGTACTTC. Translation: CASSHRDRQETQYF.

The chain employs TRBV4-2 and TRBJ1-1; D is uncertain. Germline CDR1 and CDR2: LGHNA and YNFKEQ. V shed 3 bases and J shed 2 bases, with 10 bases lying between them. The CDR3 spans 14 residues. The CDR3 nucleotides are TGTGCCAGCAGCCAGGCCCCGGGAAACACTGAAGCTTTCTTT. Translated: CASSQAPGNTEAFF.

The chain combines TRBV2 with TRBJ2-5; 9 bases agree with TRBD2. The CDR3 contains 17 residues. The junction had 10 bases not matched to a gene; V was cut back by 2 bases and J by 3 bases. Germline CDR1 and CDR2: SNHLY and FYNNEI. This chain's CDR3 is CASSEPTRASGKETQYF. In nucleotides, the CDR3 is TGTGCCAGCAGTGAACCAACCAGGGCTAGCGGGAAAGAGACCCAGTACTTC.